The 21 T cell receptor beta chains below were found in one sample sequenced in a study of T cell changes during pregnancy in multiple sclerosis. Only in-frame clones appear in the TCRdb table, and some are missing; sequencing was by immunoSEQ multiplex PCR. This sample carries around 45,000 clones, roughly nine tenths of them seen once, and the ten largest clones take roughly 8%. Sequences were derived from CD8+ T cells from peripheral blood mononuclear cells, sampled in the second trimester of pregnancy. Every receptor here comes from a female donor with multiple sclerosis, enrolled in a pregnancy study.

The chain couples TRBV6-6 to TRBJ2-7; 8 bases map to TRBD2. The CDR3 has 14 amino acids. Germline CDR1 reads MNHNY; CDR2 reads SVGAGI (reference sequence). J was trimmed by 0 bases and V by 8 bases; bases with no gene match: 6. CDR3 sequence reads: CASGAGDSSYEQYF. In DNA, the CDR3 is TGTGCCAGCGGAGCGGGGGATAGCTCCTACGAGCAGTACTTC.

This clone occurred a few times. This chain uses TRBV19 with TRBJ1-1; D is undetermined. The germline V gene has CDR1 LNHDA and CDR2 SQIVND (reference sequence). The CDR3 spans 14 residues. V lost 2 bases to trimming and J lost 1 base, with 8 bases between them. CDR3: CASSISGGNTEAFF. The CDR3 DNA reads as TGTGCCAGTAGTATAAGCGGAGGGAACACTGAAGCTTTCTTT. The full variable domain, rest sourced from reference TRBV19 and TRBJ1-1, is DGGITQSPKYLFRKEGQNVTLSCEQNLNHDAMYWYRQDPGQGLRLIYYSQIVNDFQKGDIAEGYSVSREKKESFPLTVTSAQKNPTAFYLCASSISGGNTEAFFGQGTRLTVV.

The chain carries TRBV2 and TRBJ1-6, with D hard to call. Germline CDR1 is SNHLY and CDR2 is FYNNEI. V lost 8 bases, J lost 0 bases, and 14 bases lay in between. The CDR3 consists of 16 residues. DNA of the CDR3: TGTGCCAGCGCCCGAAGTGGCGGCTCCTATAATTCACCCCTCCACTTT. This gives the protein CASARSGGSYNSPLHF.

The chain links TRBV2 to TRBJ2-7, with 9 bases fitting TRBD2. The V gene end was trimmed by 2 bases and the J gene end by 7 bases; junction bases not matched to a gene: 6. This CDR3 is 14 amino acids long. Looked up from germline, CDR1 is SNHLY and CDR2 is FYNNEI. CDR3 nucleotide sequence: TGTGCCAGCAGTGAACCGGGACTAGCTCGGGAGCAGTACTTC. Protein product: CASSEPGLAREQYF.

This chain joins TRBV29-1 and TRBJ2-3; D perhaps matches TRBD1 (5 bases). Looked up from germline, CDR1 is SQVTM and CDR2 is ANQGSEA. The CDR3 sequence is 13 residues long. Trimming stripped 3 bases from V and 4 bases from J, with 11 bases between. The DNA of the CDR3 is TGCAGCGTTGAGGCACAGGTTTCAGATACGCAGTATTTT. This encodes CSVEAQVSDTQYF.

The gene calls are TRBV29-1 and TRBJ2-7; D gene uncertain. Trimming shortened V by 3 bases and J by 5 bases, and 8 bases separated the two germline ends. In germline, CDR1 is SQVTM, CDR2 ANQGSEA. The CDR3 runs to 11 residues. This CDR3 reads CSVDLGHEQYF. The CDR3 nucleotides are TGCAGCGTTGATTTGGGCCACGAGCAGTACTTC.

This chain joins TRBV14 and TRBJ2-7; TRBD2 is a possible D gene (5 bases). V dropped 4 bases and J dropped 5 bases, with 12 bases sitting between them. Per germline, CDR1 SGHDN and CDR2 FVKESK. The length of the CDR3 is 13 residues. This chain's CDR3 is CASSPRVGNEQYF. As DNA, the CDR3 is TGTGCCAGCAGCCCGAGGGTGGGAAACGAGCAGTACTTC.

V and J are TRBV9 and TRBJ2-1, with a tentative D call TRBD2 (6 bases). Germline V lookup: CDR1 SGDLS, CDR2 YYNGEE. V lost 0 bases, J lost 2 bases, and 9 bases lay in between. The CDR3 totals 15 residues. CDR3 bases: TGTGCCAGCAGCGTAGACGGGGGACCCTACAATGAGCAGTTCTTC. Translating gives CASSVDGGPYNEQFF. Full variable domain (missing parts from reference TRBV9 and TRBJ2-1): DSGVTQTPKHLITATGQRVTLRCSPRSGDLSVYWYQQSLDQGLQFLIQYYNGEERAKGNILERFSAQQFPDLHSELNLSSLELGDSALYFCASSVDGGPYNEQFFGPGTRLTVL.

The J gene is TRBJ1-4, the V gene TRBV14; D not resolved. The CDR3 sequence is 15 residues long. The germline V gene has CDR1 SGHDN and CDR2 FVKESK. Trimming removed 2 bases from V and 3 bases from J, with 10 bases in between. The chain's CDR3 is CASSQLRLANEKLFF. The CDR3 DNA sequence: TGTGCCAGCAGCCAACTCAGGTTGGCTAATGAAAAACTGTTTTTT.

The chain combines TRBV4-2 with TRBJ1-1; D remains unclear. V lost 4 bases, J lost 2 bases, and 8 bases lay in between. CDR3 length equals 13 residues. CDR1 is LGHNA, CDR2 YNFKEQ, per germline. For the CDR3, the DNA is TGTGCCAGCAGCCGAGGATCAAACACTGAAGCTTTCTTT. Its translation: CASSRGSNTEAFF.

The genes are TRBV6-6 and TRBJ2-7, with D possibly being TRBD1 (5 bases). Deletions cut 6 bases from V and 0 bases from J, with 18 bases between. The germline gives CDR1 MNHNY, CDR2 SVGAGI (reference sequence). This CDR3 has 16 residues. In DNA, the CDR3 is TGTGCCAGCAGCGATTCACTGGACACCCTCTCCTACGAGCAGTACTTC. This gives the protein CASSDSLDTLSYEQYF.

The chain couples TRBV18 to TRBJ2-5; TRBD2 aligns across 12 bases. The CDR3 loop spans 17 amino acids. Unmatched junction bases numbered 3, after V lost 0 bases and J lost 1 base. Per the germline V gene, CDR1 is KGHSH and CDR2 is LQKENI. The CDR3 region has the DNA TGTGCCAGCTCACCACCTGCTAGCGGGGGGGCCCAAGAGACCCAGTACTTC. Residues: CASSPPASGGAQETQYF. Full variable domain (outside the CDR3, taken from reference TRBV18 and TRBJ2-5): NAGVMQNPRHLVRRRGQEARLRCSPMKGHSHVYWYRQLPEEGLKFMVYLQKENIIDESGMPKERFSAEFPKEGPSILRIQQVVRGDSAAYFCASSPPASGGAQETQYFGPGTRLLVL.

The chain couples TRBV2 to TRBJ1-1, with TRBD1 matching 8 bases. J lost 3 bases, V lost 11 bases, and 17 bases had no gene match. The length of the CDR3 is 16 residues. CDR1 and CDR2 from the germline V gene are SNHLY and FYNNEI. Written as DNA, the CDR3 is TGTGCCGGAACGGGGACAGGATCCGGGTTGGACACTGAAGCTTTCTTT. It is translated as CAGTGTGSGLDTEAFF.

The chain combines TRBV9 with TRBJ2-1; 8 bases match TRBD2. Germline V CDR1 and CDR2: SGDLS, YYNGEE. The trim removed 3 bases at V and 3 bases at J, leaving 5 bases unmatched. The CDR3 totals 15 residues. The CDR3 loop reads CASSASGSVYNEQFF. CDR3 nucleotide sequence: TGTGCCAGCAGCGCCAGCGGGAGCGTCTACAATGAGCAGTTCTTC. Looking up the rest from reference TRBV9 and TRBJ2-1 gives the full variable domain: DSGVTQTPKHLITATGQRVTLRCSPRSGDLSVYWYQQSLDQGLQFLIQYYNGEERAKGNILERFSAQQFPDLHSELNLSSLELGDSALYFCASSASGSVYNEQFFGPGTRLTVL.

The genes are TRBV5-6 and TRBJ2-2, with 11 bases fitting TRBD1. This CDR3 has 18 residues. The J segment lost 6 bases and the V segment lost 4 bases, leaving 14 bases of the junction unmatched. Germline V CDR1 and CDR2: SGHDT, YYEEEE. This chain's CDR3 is CASSPGVRDRGISGELFF. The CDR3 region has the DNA TGTGCCAGCAGCCCAGGGGTCCGGGACAGGGGGATCTCCGGGGAGCTGTTTTTT.

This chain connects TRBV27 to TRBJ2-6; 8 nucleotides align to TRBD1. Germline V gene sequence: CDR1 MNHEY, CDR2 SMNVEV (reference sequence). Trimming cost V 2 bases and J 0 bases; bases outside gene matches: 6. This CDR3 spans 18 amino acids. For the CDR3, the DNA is TGTGCCAGCAGTTTACTGGACAGGGCTGTCTCTGGGGCCAACGTCCTGACTTTC. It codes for CASSLLDRAVSGANVLTF.

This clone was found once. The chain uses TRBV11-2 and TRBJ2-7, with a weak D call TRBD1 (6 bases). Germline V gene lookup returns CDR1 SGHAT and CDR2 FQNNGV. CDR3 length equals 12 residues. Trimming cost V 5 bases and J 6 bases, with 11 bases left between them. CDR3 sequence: CASSTGTSEQYF. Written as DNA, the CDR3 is TGTGCCAGCAGCACAGGGACGAGCGAGCAGTACTTC.

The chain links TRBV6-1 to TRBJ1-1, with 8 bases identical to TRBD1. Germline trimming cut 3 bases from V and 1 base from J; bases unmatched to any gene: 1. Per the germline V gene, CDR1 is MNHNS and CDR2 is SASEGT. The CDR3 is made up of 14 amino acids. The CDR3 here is CASSETGANTEAFF. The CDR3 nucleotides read TGTGCCAGCAGTGAGACAGGGGCGAACACTGAAGCTTTCTTT.

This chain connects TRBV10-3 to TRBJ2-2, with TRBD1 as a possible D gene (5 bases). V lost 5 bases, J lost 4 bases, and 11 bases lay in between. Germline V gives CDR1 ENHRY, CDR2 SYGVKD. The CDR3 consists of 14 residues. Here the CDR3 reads CAISNWTSTGELFF. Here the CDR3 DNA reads TGTGCCATCAGTAACTGGACAAGCACCGGGGAGCTGTTTTTT.

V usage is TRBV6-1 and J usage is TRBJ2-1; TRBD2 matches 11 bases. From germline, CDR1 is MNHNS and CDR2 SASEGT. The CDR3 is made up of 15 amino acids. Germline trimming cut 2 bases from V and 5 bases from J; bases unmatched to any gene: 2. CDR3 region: CASSELAGGNNEQFF. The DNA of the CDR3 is TGTGCCAGCAGTGAACTAGCGGGAGGAAACAATGAGCAGTTCTTC.

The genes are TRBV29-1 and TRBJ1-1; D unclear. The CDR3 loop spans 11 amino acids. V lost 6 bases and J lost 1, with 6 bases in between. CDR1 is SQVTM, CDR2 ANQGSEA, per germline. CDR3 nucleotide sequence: TGCAGCGTATCACAGAACACTGAAGCTTTCTTT. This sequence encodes CSVSQNTEAFF.